Listed here are 32 T cell receptor beta chains from one sample, sequenced in a study of blood T cell repertoires in COVID-19. Measured with immunoSEQ multiplex PCR; TCRdb has only the in-frame clones, and not every one. In the table there are 70,000 or so clones, roughly 91% of which are singletons. Sequenced material: peripheral blood. The source of these receptors is a woman aged 80 or over with active or convalescent COVID-19.

The rearrangement joins TRBV2 to TRBJ1-1; D is undetermined. The germline V gene has CDR1 SNHLY and CDR2 FYNNEI. The V end lost 9 bases, the J end lost 8 bases, and 13 bases lay between the germline ends. This CDR3 region has 11 residues. The CDR3 here is CARVTLREAFF. CDR3 coding DNA: TGTGCCAGGGTCACTCTTCGGGAAGCTTTCTTT.

In this sample, this clone turned up once. This chain joins TRBV6-6 and TRBJ1-1; no clear D gene. V dropped 10 bases and J dropped 2 bases, with 14 bases sitting between them. From germline, CDR1 is MNHNY and CDR2 SVGAGI (reference sequence). This CDR3 is built from 13 residues. The CDR3 nucleotides are TGTGCCACCCGCGATTCGAGCAACACTGAAGCTTTCTTT. Translating gives CATRDSSNTEAFF.

The V gene is TRBV15, the J gene TRBJ2-3; possibly TRBD2 for D (6 bases). Trimming took off 9 bases at V and 2 bases at J, with 21 bases between the two ends. The CDR3 length is 16 residues. Germline V lookup: CDR1 LNHNV, CDR2 YYDKDF (reference sequence). This CDR3 reads CATTQTGVGDTDTQYF. In DNA, the CDR3 is TGTGCCACGACTCAGACGGGAGTGGGGGACACAGATACGCAGTATTTT.

V and J are TRBV30 and TRBJ1-1, with D possibly TRBD1 on 5 matching bases. The CDR3 has 12 amino acids. The germline CDR1 and CDR2 sequences are GTSNPN and SVGIG (reference sequence). Trimming removed 2 bases from V and 7 bases from J, with 11 bases in between. CDR3 DNA: TGTGCCTGGAGTCCACGGGGGGTTGAAGCTTTCTTT. Its protein is CAWSPRGVEAFF.

This clone was counted only a few times. V is TRBV10-3 and J is TRBJ1-4; D might be TRBD1 (6 bases). V was clipped by 0 bases and J by 5 bases, with 7 bases between them. Germline V gene sequence: CDR1 ENHRY, CDR2 SYGVKD. This CDR3 has 14 amino acids. CDR3 residues: CAISESQGNEKLFF. As DNA, the CDR3 is TGTGCCATCAGTGAGTCGCAGGGGAATGAAAAACTGTTTTTT.

This clone appeared a single time. This rearrangement joins TRBV6-2 or TRBV6-3 to TRBJ1-2; no clear D. Germline CDR1 is MNHEY and CDR2 is SVGEGT. The germline V and J ends were trimmed by 2 bases and 5 bases, with 6 bases remaining between them. CDR3 length: 12 residues. The CDR3 DNA sequence: TGTGCCAGCAGTTACGGTAGTTATGGCTACACCTTC. It yields the protein CASSYGSYGYTF.

The chain has TRBV7-2 and TRBJ1-1, with unresolved D. This CDR3 region has 16 residues. Trimming stripped 1 base from V and 0 bases from J, with 12 bases between. Germline loops: CDR1 SGHTA, CDR2 FQGNSA. For the CDR3, the DNA is TGTGCCAGCAGCTTAGGGGTGGCGGAATTGAACACTGAAGCTTTCTTT. It specifies CASSLGVAELNTEAFF.

The chain joins TRBV5-1 to TRBJ2-5; 7 nucleotides match TRBD2. The CDR3 extends over 13 amino acids. Germline CDR1 SGHRS, CDR2 YFSETQ. The J segment lost 2 bases and the V segment lost 7 bases, leaving 5 bases of the junction unmatched. CDR3 protein: CASGAGPQETQYF. CDR3 coding DNA: TGCGCCAGCGGAGCGGGGCCACAAGAGACCCAGTACTTC.

This clone was counted only a few times. The chain uses TRBV28 and TRBJ1-1; D is uncertain. The germline V gene has CDR1 MDHEN and CDR2 SYDVKM. V was pared by 10 bases and J by 11 bases, with 11 bases between. The CDR3 consists of 9 residues. The CDR3 loop is CAMRASAFF. In nucleotides, the CDR3 is TGTGCCATGAGGGCAAGCGCTTTCTTT. Combining the CDR3 with reference TRBV28 and TRBJ1-1 gives the whole variable domain DVKVTQSSRYLVKRTGEKVFLECVQDMDHENMFWYRQDPGLGLRLIYFSYDVKMKEKGDIPEGYSVSREKKERFSLILESASTNQTSMYLCAMRASAFFGQGTRLTVV.

The V call is TRBV5-1, the J call TRBJ1-2; 10 bases line up with TRBD1. Germline CDR1 and CDR2: SGHRS and YFSETQ. The length of the CDR3 is 16 residues. J gave up 10 bases and V 2 bases, and 14 bases lay outside the gene matches. In DNA form, the CDR3 reads TGCGCCAGCAGCTTAACCCAACAGCCCGGGACAGGGGACTACACCTTC. Its protein product is CASSLTQQPGTGDYTF.

The chain has TRBV5-1 and TRBJ2-1; D might be TRBD2 (6 bases). Germline lookup yields CDR1 SGHRS and CDR2 YFSETQ. The V gene lost 1 base and the J gene lost 6 bases, with 11 bases spanning the gap. The CDR3 length is 14 residues. CDR3 DNA sequence: TGCGCCAGCAGCTTGTTGGGGGGTCCCAATGAGCAGTTCTTC. Residues: CASSLLGGPNEQFF.

In its sample, this clone was seen once. The chain recombines TRBV9 with TRBJ1-2, with 9 bases identical to TRBD1. The CDR3 is made up of 14 amino acids. Germline lookup yields CDR1 SGDLS and CDR2 YYNGEE. V trimming: 4 bases; J trimming: 2 bases; junction bases outside the gene matches: 3. In DNA form, the CDR3 reads TGTGCCAGCAGCCTTGGACAGGGGAACTATGGCTACACCTTC. Translated: CASSLGQGNYGYTF.

CDR3 coding DNA: TGTGCCAGCACCGAGACAGGGAGTATAGTCAGGAGAAATGGCTACACCTTC. Encoded protein: CASTETGSIVRRNGYTF. V gene TRBV5-6 combines with J gene TRBJ1-2; 7 bases map to TRBD1. Losses at the gene ends were 6 bases for V and 6 bases for J; bases not matched to a gene: 20. This CDR3 comprises 17 residues. From germline, CDR1 is SGHDT and CDR2 YYEEEE.

J is TRBJ1-2 and V is TRBV28, with a weak D call TRBD1 (6 bases). CDR3 size: 15 residues. Germline V gene lookup returns CDR1 MDHEN and CDR2 SYDVKM. V shed 5 bases and J shed 4 bases, with 17 bases lying between them. CDR3 DNA: TGTGCCAGCAGTATCCCACAGGGACGGAGCTATGGCTACACCTTC. Its protein product is CASSIPQGRSYGYTF.

The rearrangement links TRBV5-1 to TRBJ2-5, with D perhaps matching TRBD2 (7 bases). The V end lost 3 bases, the J end lost 3 bases, and 21 bases lay between the germline ends. The CDR3 loop spans 17 amino acids. In germline, CDR1 is SGHRS, CDR2 YFSETQ. The CDR3 loop reads CASSWGGGGQTKETQYF. The CDR3 nucleotides are TGCGCCAGCAGCTGGGGCGGCGGGGGCCAAACGAAAGAGACCCAGTACTTC.

In this sample, this clone turned up once. V and J are TRBV15 and TRBJ1-5; no clear D gene. Deletions cut 0 bases from V and 5 bases from J, with 8 bases between. The CDR3 has 14 amino acids. CDR1 and CDR2 (germline): LNHNV, YYDKDF (reference sequence). The DNA for the CDR3 is TGTGCCACCAGCAGAGAACCGGTCGATCAGCCCCAGCATTTT. Translated: CATSREPVDQPQHF.

The chain carries TRBV4-2 and TRBJ2-2; TRBD2 agrees at 9 bases. Trimming removed 3 bases from V and 3 bases from J; junction bases left unmatched: 2. In germline, CDR1 is LGHNA, CDR2 YNFKEQ. The CDR3 has 15 amino acids. CDR3 sequence reads: CASSHGGGDTGELFF. In nucleotides, the CDR3 is TGTGCCAGCAGCCATGGCGGGGGGGACACCGGGGAGCTGTTTTTT.

This clone appeared a few times. The chain uses TRBV5-1 and TRBJ1-4; TRBD1 matches at 8 bases. CDR3 length: 15 residues. Germline trimming cut 4 bases from V and 7 bases from J; bases unmatched to any gene: 9. Germline V gene sequence: CDR1 SGHRS, CDR2 YFSETQ. CDR3 bases: TGCGCCAGCAGCCCGGTCACAGGGGGGCGTGAAAAACTGTTTTTT. Protein: CASSPVTGGREKLFF. Drawing the rest from reference TRBV5-1 and TRBJ1-4, the complete variable domain is KAGVTQTPRYLIKTRGQQVTLSCSPISGHRSVSWYQQTPGQGLQFLFEYFSETQRNKGNFPGRFSGRQFSNSRSEMNVSTLELGDSALYLCASSPVTGGREKLFFGSGTQLSVL.

J is TRBJ1-2 and V is TRBV30; D possibly corresponds to TRBD1 (5 bases). Trimming took off 0 bases at V and 9 bases at J, with 17 bases between the two ends. CDR1 and CDR2 (germline): GTSNPN, SVGIG (reference sequence). The CDR3 consists of 14 residues. CDR3 region: CAWSVGPQARRYTF. The CDR3 bases are TGTGCCTGGAGTGTAGGCCCACAGGCCCGGCGCTACACCTTC. Drawing the rest from reference TRBV30 and TRBJ1-2, the complete variable domain is SQTIHQWPATLVQPVGSPLSLECTVEGTSNPNLYWYRQAAGRGLQLLFYSVGIGQISSEVPQNLSASRPQDRQFILSSKKLLLSDSGFYLCAWSVGPQARRYTFGSGTRLTVV.

This chain connects TRBV6-1 to TRBJ1-2, with D possibly being TRBD1 (6 bases). Deletions cut 0 bases from V and 4 bases from J, with 15 bases between. CDR3 length equals 16 residues. The germline gives CDR1 MNHNS, CDR2 SASEGT. CDR3 in amino acids: CASSEALQGLSYGYTF. The CDR3 DNA reads as TGTGCCAGCAGTGAAGCGTTGCAGGGGCTCAGCTATGGCTACACCTTC.

V and J are TRBV29-1 and TRBJ2-7, with D tentatively TRBD1 (7 bases). CDR3 length equals 14 residues. The germline V and J ends were trimmed by 6 bases and 5 bases, with 20 bases remaining between them. Germline CDR1 reads SQVTM; CDR2 reads ANQGSEA. CDR3 coding DNA: TGCAGCGTAATCCCCGGAGACAGGGAGGACGAGCAGTACTTC. Translated, it gives CSVIPGDREDEQYF.

This chain links TRBV6-4 with TRBJ1-5, with 7 bases identical to TRBD1. This CDR3 has 17 residues. Germline CDR1 is MRHNA and CDR2 is SNTAGT. The junction had 9 bases not matched to a gene; V was cut back by 0 bases and J by 4 bases. CDR3 DNA sequence: TGTGCCAGCAGTGACTCCAGGACAGGAAGCACGAATCAGCCCCAGCATTTT. As protein: CASSDSRTGSTNQPQHF.

The J gene is TRBJ2-6, the V gene TRBV3-1 (or the pseudogene TRBV3-2); D gene unclear. This CDR3 contains 17 residues. The V end lost 0 bases, the J end lost 1 base, and 10 bases lay between the germline ends. Germline CDR1 and CDR2: LGHDT and YNNKEL (reference sequence). The CDR3: CASSQERSSSGANVLTF. Here the CDR3 DNA reads TGTGCCAGCAGCCAAGAGAGAAGTTCGTCTGGGGCCAACGTCCTGACTTTC.

V gene TRBV6-5 combines with J gene TRBJ2-3; D possibly corresponds to TRBD2 (6 bases). In germline, CDR1 is MNHEY, CDR2 SVGAGI. The CDR3 extends over 16 amino acids. V was trimmed by 4 bases and J by 5 bases, leaving 19 bases between them. CDR3 coding DNA: TGTGCCAGCAGTTTCCTCCGAAACCCTAGCGTAGATACGCAGTATTTT. It yields the protein CASSFLRNPSVDTQYF.

The rearrangement uses TRBV11-2 and TRBJ1-3, with 9 bases fitting TRBD1. The CDR3 covers 14 residues. Trimming cost V 4 bases and J 4 bases; bases outside gene matches: 2. Germline V gives CDR1 SGHAT, CDR2 FQNNGV. CDR3 nucleotides: TGTGCCAGCAGCTCCGGACAGGGGGGAAACACCATATATTTT. It encodes CASSSGQGGNTIYF.

The rearrangement links TRBV30 to TRBJ2-5, with TRBD1 identical over 9 bases. Per germline, CDR1 GTSNPN and CDR2 SVGIG (reference sequence). The length of the CDR3 is 16 residues. V dropped 7 bases and J dropped 2; count of bases not matched to a gene: 14. The CDR3 region has the DNA TGTGCCTCCTTTGGGGACAGGGTAGCGGCACAAGAGACCCAGTACTTC. It yields the protein CASFGDRVAAQETQYF.

This clone was seen a handful of times. This same CDR3 is encoded by further DNA sequences in the sample. The chain combines TRBV9 with TRBJ2-2; 8 nucleotides agree with TRBD1. This CDR3 has 15 amino acids. V trimming: 1 base; J trimming: 2 bases; junction bases outside the gene matches: 1. The germline V gene encodes CDR1 SGDLS and CDR2 YYNGEE. CDR3 nucleotide sequence: TGTGCCAGCAGCGTACAGGGGGCAAACACCGGGGAGCTGTTTTTT. As protein: CASSVQGANTGELFF.

This sequence joins TRBV6-6 and TRBJ2-3; D gene ambiguous. V dropped 7 bases and J dropped 6 bases, with 8 bases sitting between them. Germline V gives CDR1 MNHNY, CDR2 SVGAGI (reference sequence). This CDR3 is 11 amino acids long. The CDR3 spells CASKGADTQYF. For the CDR3, the DNA is TGTGCCAGCAAAGGAGCGGATACGCAGTATTTT.

The chain has TRBV2 and TRBJ2-5, with 8 bases identical to TRBD1. Germline CDR1 and CDR2: SNHLY and FYNNEI. CDR3 size: 13 residues. Unmatched junction bases numbered 5, after V lost 6 bases and J lost 5 bases. CDR3 region: CASSRGRVETQYF. The CDR3 nucleotides are TGTGCCAGCAGCAGGGGGCGCGTCGAGACCCAGTACTTC.

V gene TRBV27 combines with J gene TRBJ1-6, with 7 positions matching TRBD1. V shed 5 bases and J 8 bases; nucleotides not matched to a gene: 6. The V gene's germline CDR1 is MNHEY and CDR2 SMNVEV (reference sequence). The CDR3 consists of 14 residues. The CDR3 spells CASSPIDRDSPLHF. CDR3 bases: TGTGCCAGCAGTCCAATCGACAGGGATTCACCCCTCCACTTT.

The chain is built from TRBV7-2 and TRBJ1-6; D possibly corresponds to TRBD1 (5 bases). The germline gives CDR1 SGHTA, CDR2 FQGNSA. The CDR3 length is 15 residues. V was shortened by 1 base and J by 6 bases, with 10 bases between the two germline ends. The CDR3: CASSLGGGTNSPLHF. Here the CDR3 DNA reads TGTGCCAGCAGCTTAGGAGGAGGGACTAATTCACCCCTCCACTTT.

This rearrangement joins TRBV7-7 to TRBJ1-4, with a possible D match to TRBD1 (5 bases). The CDR3 consists of 15 residues. V lost 3 bases and J 3 bases, leaving 11 bases between the germline ends. Germline V gives CDR1 SSHAT, CDR2 FNYEAQ (reference sequence). The CDR3 is CASSFSGGPNEKLFF. The CDR3 bases are TGTGCCAGCAGCTTCTCGGGGGGACCTAATGAAAAACTGTTTTTT.